This is a list of T cell receptor beta chains from one sample in a study of early T cells in non-severe SARS-CoV-2 infection. TCRdb independently ran MiXCR on the 5' RACE reads; one entry per CDR3 protein. The table shows around 93,000 distinct CDR3 sequences, with more than 10% occurring only once. This specimen consisted of whole blood, obtained at baseline. These TCRs come from an adult who was a healthcare worker with PCR-confirmed SARS-CoV-2 infection or an uninfected control (not recorded which). Each CDR3 is given with its conserved first and last residue. A D gene is named only where the DNA matches it firmly. A row's size may be missing; if present it is once, few, many or a size class.

V,D,J,size,CDR3,DNA
TRBV24-1,.,TRBJ2-2,few,CATSDLQTPWELFF,TGTGCCACCAGTGATTTGCAGACCCCTTGGGAGCTGTTTTTT
TRBV5-4,TRBD2,TRBJ2-1,.,CASSRPSGGQFF,TGTGCCAGCAGCCGCCCTAGCGGGGGGCAGTTCTTC
TRBV12-3/TRBV12-4,.,TRBJ1-5,few,CASSSGDFGNQPQHF,TGTGCCAGCAGTTCAGGAGATTTCGGCAATCAGCCCCAGCATTTT
TRBV14,.,TRBJ2-1,.,CASSQAGGHEQFF,TGTGCCAGCAGCCAAGCCGGGGGCCATGAGCAGTTCTTC
TRBV5-1,.,TRBJ1-1,.,CASSQGGMNTEAFF,TGCGCCAGCAGTCAAGGGGGAATGAACACTGAAGCTTTCTTT
TRBV27,TRBD1,TRBJ1-1,.,CASSLEGARWAFF,TGTGCCAGCAGTTTGGAGGGGGCAAGATGGGCTTTCTTT
TRBV20-1,TRBD2,TRBJ2-5,.,CSARWEGQETQYF,TGCAGTGCTAGATGGGAGGGTCAAGAGACCCAGTACTTC
TRBV3-1,.,TRBJ1-1,.,CASSNRRGNTEAFF,TGTGCCAGCAGCAACCGGAGGGGAAACACTGAAGCTTTCTTT
TRBV7-9,.,TRBJ2-2,many,CASSRRVSETGELFF,TGTGCCAGCAGTCGTCGGGTCTCCGAAACCGGGGAGCTGTTTTTT
TRBV29-1,.,TRBJ1-1,.,CSVVLGGPEAFF,TGCAGCGTTGTGTTGGGGGGACCTGAAGCTTTCTTT
TRBV5-4,TRBD2,TRBJ2-3,.,CASSLEGLVLPDTQYF,TGTGCCAGCAGCTTGGAAGGACTAGTCCTTCCAGATACGCAGTATTTT
TRBV29-1,TRBD2,TRBJ2-7,many,CSVEPGAGGDSYEQYF,TGCAGCGTTGAACCAGGAGCGGGAGGCGACTCCTACGAGCAGTACTTC
TRBV12-3/TRBV12-4,TRBD1,TRBJ2-1,.,CASSSGTGSHEQFF,TGTGCCAGCAGTTCCGGGACAGGGTCCCATGAGCAGTTCTTC
TRBV13,TRBD2,TRBJ2-5,.,CASSLGLAGETQYF,TGTGCCAGCAGCTTAGGGCTAGCGGGAGAGACCCAGTACTTC
TRBV19,TRBD1,TRBJ1-1,few,CASLSQGGITEAFF,TGTGCCAGCCTCTCACAGGGGGGTATCACTGAAGCTTTCTTT
TRBV5-4,TRBD2,TRBJ2-1,.,CASSLVGLADHNEQFF,TGTGCCAGCAGCTTGGTGGGACTAGCGGATCACAATGAGCAGTTCTTC